This T cell receptor (beta chain) is drawn from a study of shared clonotypes between healthy human individuals. Sequencing used immunoSEQ multiplex PCR; TCRdb keeps in-frame clones, though not all of them. Among 2,500,000 or so clones listed, approximately 90% were seen once. The clonotype was recovered from a man younger than 35 in good health. Some clones in this sample may be carry-over from other donors' samples. Specimen: naive CD4+ T cells from PBMCs. Documented subset: CD45RA+ positively selected.

Here the CDR3 DNA reads TGTGCCAGCAGCTCCGGCGAATCGACAGGGTGGTACTATGGCTACACCTTC. Residues: CASSSGESTGWYYGYTF. V usage is TRBV7-3 and J usage is TRBJ1-2; 7 nucleotides match TRBD1. From germline, CDR1 is SGHTA and CDR2 FQGTGA. V trimming: 4 bases; J trimming: 3 bases; junction bases outside the gene matches: 14. This CDR3 is built from 17 residues.